This T cell receptor beta chain stems from a study of shared clonotypes between healthy human individuals. Looking at the study overall: Researchers assigned three CD4 naive, three CD4 memory, two CD8 naive and one CD8 memory plate to each donor.

With 0 bases clipped from V and 6 bases from J, the junction kept 9 bases outside the gene matches. This CDR3 region has 17 residues. Germline V lookup: CDR1 ENHRY, CDR2 SYGVKD. Libraries were prepared by immunoSEQ multiplex PCR; TCRdb keeps only in-frame clonotypes and omits some of them. The top ten hold about 0.13% of the sample, which has about 2.4 million clones, roughly nine tenths seen once. The rearrangement links TRBV10-3 to TRBJ2-3, with 10 bases that match TRBD2. The material sequenced was naive CD4+ T cells sorted from blood. Subset indicated: CD45RA+ positively selected. The sequence was obtained from a man younger than 30 in good health. CDR3 coding DNA: TGTGCCATCAGTGAGTCGGTCGGAGCGGGAGGGCTGGATACGCAGTATTTT. This gives the protein CAISESVGAGGLDTQYF.